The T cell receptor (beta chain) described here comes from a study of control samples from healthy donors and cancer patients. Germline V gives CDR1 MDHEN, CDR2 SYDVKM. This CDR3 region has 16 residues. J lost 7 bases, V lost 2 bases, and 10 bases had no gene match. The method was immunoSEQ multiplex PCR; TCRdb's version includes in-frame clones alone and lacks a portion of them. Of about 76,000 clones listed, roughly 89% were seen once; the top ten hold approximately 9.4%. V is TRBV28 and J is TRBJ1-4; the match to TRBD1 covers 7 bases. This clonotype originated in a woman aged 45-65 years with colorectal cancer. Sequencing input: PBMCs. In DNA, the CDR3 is TGTGCCAGCAGTTTAAATCGTGGCAGGGGGGTTGAAAAACTGTTTTTT. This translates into CASSLNRGRGVEKLFF.